These 20 T cell receptor beta chains share one sample of origin, sequenced in a study of T cell repertoires in cytomegalovirus infection. Their specific antigens are unknown. TCRdb reanalysed the reads using MiXCR and keeps one entry per CDR3 protein. The data contain roughly 990,000 distinct CDR3 sequences, around 30% of them singletons. The specimen was cultured CD8+ T cells from PBMCs, collected from culture after CMV antigen stimulation. These receptor sequences come from a human donor in good health (CMV status not recorded). Some clones in this sample may be carry-over from other donors' samples.

V is TRBV5-5 and J is TRBJ1-2; D perhaps matches TRBD1 (5 bases). Germline V lookup: CDR1 SGHKS, CDR2 YYEKEE (reference sequence). V was clipped by 2 bases and J by 6 bases, with 14 bases between them. The CDR3 loop spans 14 amino acids. CDR3 in amino acids: CASSFVGGSNGYTF. The CDR3 DNA is TGTGCCAGCAGCTTCGTCGGGGGTTCGAATGGCTACACCTTC.

This CDR3 is CASSLGGAVSYTF. DNA of the CDR3: TGTGCCAGCAGTTTGGGGGGGGCTGTGAGCTACACCTTC. This chain joins TRBV12-3 or TRBV12-4 and TRBJ1-2; D is perhaps TRBD1 (6 bases). V was clipped by 3 bases and J by 9 bases, with 14 bases between them. The CDR3 consists of 13 residues.

This clonotype has only a few counts. The chain uses TRBV6-5 and TRBJ2-7, with no clear D. The V end lost 5 bases, the J end lost 0 bases, and 8 bases lay between the germline ends. The germline V gene encodes CDR1 MNHEY and CDR2 SVGAGI. The CDR3 consists of 13 residues. The CDR3 protein is CASSPATSYEQYV. DNA of the CDR3: TGTGCCAGCAGTCCTGCGACCTCCTACGAGCAGTACGTC.

A note on this clonotype: This may be a read error, as it is one base from a much larger clone. This sequence joins TRBV7-6 and TRBJ2-1; TRBD2 matches at 12 bases. This CDR3 spans 15 amino acids. CDR1 is SGHVS and CDR2 is FNYEAQ in the germline V gene. The CDR3 is CVSSHATSGGYEQFF. The CDR3 region has the DNA TGTGTCAGCAGCCACGCGACTAGCGGGGGCTATGAGCAGTTCTTC. Complete variable domain (other parts from reference TRBV7-6 and TRBJ2-1): GAGVSQSPRYKVTKRGQDVALRCDPISGHVSLYWYRQALGQGPEFLTYFNYEAQQDKSGLPNDRFSAERPEGSISTLTIQRTEQRDSAMYRCVSSHATSGGYEQFFGPGTRLTVL.

This chain links TRBV25-1 with TRBJ1-2; TRBD1 agrees at 7 bases. J gave up 5 bases and V 7 bases, and 10 bases lay outside the gene matches. The CDR3 is 14 amino acids. Germline values: CDR1 MGHDK, CDR2 SYGVNS. CDR3 sequence: CASKHPGTAYGYTF. DNA of the CDR3: TGTGCCAGCAAACATCCCGGGACAGCGTATGGCTACACCTTC.

The chain recombines TRBV5-1 with TRBJ2-1; weak D call: TRBD1 (5 bases). Germline V gives CDR1 SGHRS, CDR2 YFSETQ. V shed 2 bases and J shed 6 bases, with 9 bases lying between them. This CDR3 is 13 amino acids long. CDR3 sequence: CASSFRVSNEQFF. Here the CDR3 DNA reads TGCGCCAGCAGCTTCAGGGTTTCCAATGAGCAGTTCTTC.

This chain joins TRBV11-2 and TRBJ2-2; 8 bases agree with TRBD2. This CDR3 has 21 amino acids. Losses at the gene ends were 1 base for V and 0 bases for J; bases not matched to a gene: 16. Germline V gene data show CDR1 as SGHAT and CDR2 as FQNNGV. As DNA, the CDR3 is TGTGCCAGCAGCTTAGTGGGGTATTACGGCGGGGGGTTACCGAACACCGGGGAGCTGTTTTTT. Its translation is CASSLVGYYGGGLPNTGELFF.

V gene TRBV27 combines with J gene TRBJ1-1; D is ambiguous. Germline CDR1 is MNHEY and CDR2 is SMNVEV (reference sequence). V was pared by 5 bases and J by 1 base, with 29 bases between. There are 20 residues in the CDR3. The CDR3 region is CASSPNPDILPVAGNTEAFF. CDR3 DNA: TGTGCCAGCAGTCCTAACCCCGACATCCTTCCGGTCGCTGGGAACACTGAAGCTTTCTTT.

This chain uses TRBV18 with TRBJ2-1, with a possible D match to TRBD1 (5 bases). This CDR3 is 18 amino acids long. V lost 5 bases to trimming and J lost 1 base, with 21 bases between them. Germline V gene lookup returns CDR1 KGHSH and CDR2 LQKENI. The CDR3 DNA reads TGTGCCAGCTCATCAGGGTTTTTGTCCTTACGTTCCTACAATGAGCAGTTCTTC. Translating it yields CASSSGFLSLRSYNEQFF. The entire variable domain, with the rest obtained from reference TRBV18 and TRBJ2-1, is as follows: NAGVMQNPRHLVRRRGQEARLRCSPMKGHSHVYWYRQLPEEGLKFMVYLQKENIIDESGMPKERFSAEFPKEGPSILRIQQVVRGDSAAYFCASSSGFLSLRSYNEQFFGPGTRLTVL.

This clonotype came up many times. This chain joins TRBV27 and TRBJ1-2; the match to TRBD1 covers 8 bases. CDR1 is MNHEY, CDR2 SMNVEV, per germline (reference sequence). Germline trimming cut 4 bases from V and 3 bases from J; bases unmatched to any gene: 4. The CDR3 extends over 14 amino acids. CDR3 region: CASSYQGADYGYTF. The CDR3 DNA reads TGTGCCAGCAGTTACCAGGGGGCTGACTATGGCTACACCTTC.

The chain combines TRBV29-1 with TRBJ2-1; the match to TRBD1 covers 9 bases. Per germline, CDR1 SQVTM and CDR2 ANQGSEA. This CDR3 contains 14 residues. V shed 7 bases and J 5 bases; nucleotides not matched to a gene: 9. The CDR3 DNA is TGCAGCGGGGGACTGGGACAGGGAAACAATGAGCAGTTCTTC. This encodes CSGGLGQGNNEQFF.

This clonotype has at least ten counts. V and J are TRBV11-2 and TRBJ2-5, with 7 bases matching TRBD2. The ends lost 1 base at V and 2 bases at J; junction bases unmatched: 13. Germline CDR1 is SGHAT and CDR2 is FQNNGV. The CDR3 is 18 residues long. CDR3 coding DNA: TGTGCCAGCAGCTTAGGCCCCCTGGGCGCGGGGGAACAAGAGACCCAGTACTTC. Amino acid sequence: CASSLGPLGAGEQETQYF.

The chain uses TRBV10-3 and TRBJ2-7, with unresolved D. Germline CDR1 and CDR2: ENHRY and SYGVKD. This CDR3 has 18 residues. V shed 6 bases and J shed 2 bases, with 26 bases lying between them. CDR3 sequence (DNA): TGTGCCATCAGCCTTCGGGCGCCTACGGTGACTGAAACCTACGAGCAGTACTTC. This gives the protein CAISLRAPTVTETYEQYF.

V and J are TRBV5-5 and TRBJ1-5, with D perhaps matching TRBD1 (5 bases). Germline CDR1 reads SGHKS; CDR2 reads YYEKEE (reference sequence). Trimming removed 2 bases at V and 4 bases at J, with 10 bases between. The CDR3 is made up of 14 amino acids. Here the CDR3 reads CASSFVRTNQPQHF. The CDR3 nucleotides read TGTGCCAGCAGCTTTGTCAGGACAAATCAGCCCCAGCATTTT.

The gene calls are TRBV29-1 and TRBJ2-3; a weak D match, TRBD1 (6 bases). CDR1 and CDR2 from the germline V gene are SQVTM and ANQGSEA. Trimming removed 2 bases at V and 5 bases at J, with 14 bases between. This CDR3 is 14 amino acids long. CDR3 amino acids: CSVELTGWRDTQYF. The CDR3 bases are TGCAGCGTTGAACTTACAGGGTGGAGAGATACGCAGTATTTT.

This clonotype was found a few times. This chain connects TRBV20-1 to TRBJ1-1; D is unclear. Germline V gene data show CDR1 as DFQATT and CDR2 as SNEGSKA (reference sequence). The V end lost 6 bases, the J end lost 6 bases, and 11 bases lay between the germline ends. CDR3 size: 11 residues. DNA for the CDR3: TGCAGTGCCCAGAGAATCCCTGAAGCTTTCTTT. This sequence encodes CSAQRIPEAFF.

V and J are TRBV28 and TRBJ1-5, with 7 bases identical to TRBD1. The ends lost 3 bases at V and 11 bases at J; junction bases unmatched: 22. This CDR3 is 18 amino acids long. Per germline, CDR1 MDHEN and CDR2 SYDVKM. The CDR3 DNA is TGTGCCAGCAGTTTGTATATGTTAGGGGGCAGGGGCTCGGCGACCCAGCATTTT. Protein sequence: CASSLYMLGGRGSATQHF.

This clonotype appeared a few times. The chain recombines TRBV27 with TRBJ1-1; TRBD1 matches 8 bases. This CDR3 is 15 amino acids long. V shed 5 bases and J 0 bases; nucleotides not matched to a gene: 5. Germline values: CDR1 MNHEY, CDR2 SMNVEV (reference sequence). CDR3 nucleotides: TGTGCCAGCAGTCGGGGGACAGGATTGAACACTGAAGCTTTCTTT. Translating gives CASSRGTGLNTEAFF.

This clonotype appeared once. At one boundary the junction diverges from the germline segment, which might be a read error. V and J are TRBV6-6 and TRBJ2-3; D might be TRBD2 (5 bases). The length of the CDR3 is 15 residues. Looked up from germline, CDR1 is MNHNY and CDR2 is SVGAGI (reference sequence). CDR3 sequence reads: CASLSVTTRTETQYF. DNA of the CDR3: TGTGCCAGCCTTAGCGTAACGACGCGCACAGAAACGCAGTATTTT.

In its sample, this clonotype was seen many times. The V call is TRBV7-8, the J call TRBJ1-1, with D possibly matching TRBD1 (5 bases). Germline values: CDR1 SGHVS, CDR2 FQNEAQ. The CDR3 is made up of 16 amino acids. V lost 5 bases and J lost 2, with 18 bases in between. As DNA, the CDR3 is TGTGCCAGCAGCGACATGAGAGGGGCAGGAAACACTGAAGCTTTCTTT. It codes for CASSDMRGAGNTEAFF. The variable domain in full, completed from reference TRBV7-8 and TRBJ1-1, reads GAGVSQSPRYKVAKRGQDVALRCDPISGHVSLFWYQQALGQGPEFLTYFQNEAQLDKSGLPSDRFFAERPEGSVSTLKIQRTQQEDSAVYLCASSDMRGAGNTEAFFGQGTRLTVV.